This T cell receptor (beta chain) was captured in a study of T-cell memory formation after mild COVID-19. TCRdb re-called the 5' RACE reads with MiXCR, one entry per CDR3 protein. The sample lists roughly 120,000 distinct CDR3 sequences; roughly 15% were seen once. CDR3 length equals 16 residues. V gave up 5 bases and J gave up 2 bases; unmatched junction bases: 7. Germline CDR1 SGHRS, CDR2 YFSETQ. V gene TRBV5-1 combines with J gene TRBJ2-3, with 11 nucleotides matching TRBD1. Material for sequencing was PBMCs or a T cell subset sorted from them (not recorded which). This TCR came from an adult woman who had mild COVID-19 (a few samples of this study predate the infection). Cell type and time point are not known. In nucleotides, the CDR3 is TGCGCCAGCAGTTCAGGGACAGGGGGACCCACAGATACGCAGTATTTT. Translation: CASSSGTGGPTDTQYF.